What follows describes a single T cell receptor (beta chain). V was shortened by 5 bases and J by 5 bases, with 12 bases between the two germline ends. Germline V gene data show CDR1 as MGHRA and CDR2 as YSYEKL. The CDR3 runs to 14 residues. These data originate in a study of blood T cell repertoires in COVID-19. Study as a whole: In each case, the material was cDNA or gDNA derived from T cells, B-cell-depleted T cells, or PBMCs.

In the original analysis: Scientists estimated how many nucleated cells there were by amplifying reference gene primers. Data came from immunoSEQ multiplex PCR; TCRdb stores just in-frame clones and leaves some out. D and trimming were read from the DNA, whereas the V and J calls and clone size are those reported in that table. The profile covers 100,000 to 150,000 clones, with more than 75% appearing a single time and roughly an eighth taken by the ten largest. Followed over time, Seattle patients had been enrolled while infection was active. The origin of this receptor is a woman in her sixties or seventies with COVID-19, enrolled during active disease. The genes are TRBV4-1 and TRBJ1-4; TRBD1 might be the D (5 bases). Sequenced material: peripheral blood. The CDR3 reads CASSSPGINEKLFF. The CDR3 nucleotides read TGCGCCAGCAGCTCGCCAGGGATAAATGAAAAACTGTTTTTT.